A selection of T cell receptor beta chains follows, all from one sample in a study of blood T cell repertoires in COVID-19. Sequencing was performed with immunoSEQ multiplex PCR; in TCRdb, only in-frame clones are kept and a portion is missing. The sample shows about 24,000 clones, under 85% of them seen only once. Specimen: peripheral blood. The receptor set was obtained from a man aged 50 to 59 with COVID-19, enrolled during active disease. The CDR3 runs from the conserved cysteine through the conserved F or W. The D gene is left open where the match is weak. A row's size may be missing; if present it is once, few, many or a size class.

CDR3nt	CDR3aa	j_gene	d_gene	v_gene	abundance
TGCGCCAGCAGTGAGGGGACATTCGGAGACTACGAGCAGTACTTC	CASSEGTFGDYEQYF	TRBJ2-7	.	TRBV10-1	few
TGTGCCAGCAGCCCGACAGGCTACGAGCAGTACTTC	CASSPTGYEQYF	TRBJ2-7	.	TRBV3-1/TRBV3-2	.
TGTGCCAGCAGGTCCCCCGGGACAGGCTACAATGAGCAGTTCTTC	CASRSPGTGYNEQFF	TRBJ2-1	TRBD1	TRBV28	once
TGTGCCAGCAGCCCTGGACTAGCGGGGGGGCCAGGAATCAATAATGAGCAGTTCTTC	CASSPGLAGGPGINNEQFF	TRBJ2-1	TRBD2	TRBV11-2	few
TGTGCCAGCAGTTCAAACAGGGAGAAAACTGAAGCTTTCTTT	CASSSNREKTEAFF	TRBJ1-1	.	TRBV2	.
TGTGCCTGGATGTGGTTACAGTCGGGGGATACGCAGTATTTT	CAWMWLQSGDTQYF	TRBJ2-3	.	TRBV30	.
TGTGCCTGGGGGCGGGGCTACGAGCAGTACTTC	CAWGRGYEQYF	TRBJ2-7	.	TRBV30	.
TGTGCCAGCAGCCCCCGTCGTCTGGGGAGAGATACGCAGTATTTT	CASSPRRLGRDTQYF	TRBJ2-3	.	TRBV7-9	.
TGCGCCAGCAGTTACCGAGACTACGAGCAGTACTTC	CASSYRDYEQYF	TRBJ2-7	.	TRBV5-1	.
TGCGCCAGCAGCTCGCGGGAGGAGAAGAGCTACGAGCAGTACTTC	CASSSREEKSYEQYF	TRBJ2-7	TRBD2	TRBV5-1	.
TGTGCCAGCAGCCCTACCCTGCCTACAGATACGCAGTATTTT	CASSPTLPTDTQYF	TRBJ2-3	.	TRBV5-6	.
TGTGCCAGCAGCCCATACTCCGGGACTAGCCCTCACGAGCAGTACTTC	CASSPYSGTSPHEQYF	TRBJ2-7	TRBD2	TRBV3-1/TRBV3-2	.
TGTGCCAGCAGCGTAAGGGACAGGGGGCGTCAGCCCCAGCATTTT	CASSVRDRGRQPQHF	TRBJ1-5	TRBD1	TRBV3-1/TRBV3-2	.
TGTGCCAGCAGCCCGACAAGGACTAGCGGGGGTACATACGAGCAGTACTTC	CASSPTRTSGGTYEQYF	TRBJ2-7	TRBD2	TRBV7-9	.
TGTGCCAGCAGCCCCCGGGAGGGATCTTCACCCCTCCACTTT	CASSPREGSSPLHF	TRBJ1-6	.	TRBV11-2	.
TGCGCCAGCAGTGAACGTCAGGGTTGGGACTATGGCTACACCTTC	CASSERQGWDYGYTF	TRBJ1-2	.	TRBV10-2	.
TGTGCCATCAGTCCGGGACAGGGAGATTATGGCTACACCTTC	CAISPGQGDYGYTF	TRBJ1-2	TRBD1	TRBV10-3	.
TGTGCCTGGAGTGAAGGTCTGCGGGGGGGGTCCTACGAGCAGTACTTC	CAWSEGLRGGSYEQYF	TRBJ2-7	TRBD2	TRBV30	.
TGCGCCAGCAGTGGGGACAGGGGGCTCGGCTACACCTTC	CASSGDRGLGYTF	TRBJ1-2	TRBD1	TRBV10-1	.
TGTGCCAGCACCCTCCAGGGGTCAGATACGCAGTATTTT	CASTLQGSDTQYF	TRBJ2-3	.	TRBV5-4	.
TGCAGCGTCCCGGGACAGCGGAACGAGCAGTACTTC	CSVPGQRNEQYF	TRBJ2-7	TRBD1	TRBV29-1	.
TGTGCCAGCGGAAGGGGGCACTATGGCTACACCTTC	CASGRGHYGYTF	TRBJ1-2	TRBD1	TRBV19	.
TGTGCCTGGAGAGGAACGGGGTATGAAAAACTGTTTTTT	CAWRGTGYEKLFF	TRBJ1-4	.	TRBV30	.
TGTGCCAGCACCTTACGCGGCGGTGCGAACACCGGGGAGCTGTTTTTT	CASTLRGGANTGELFF	TRBJ2-2	.	TRBV6-6	.
TGTGCCAGCAGTGCTGAAGGGGCAGGGCGTAGGGAGACCCAGTACTTC	CASSAEGAGRRETQYF	TRBJ2-5	.	TRBV6-1	.
TGTGCCAGCGCCGACAGGGGTACGGAAGAGACCCAGTACTTC	CASADRGTEETQYF	TRBJ2-5	TRBD1	TRBV2	.
TGTGCCACCTCGATGTCGGCTAGCGGGAGCACAGATACGCAGTATTTT	CATSMSASGSTDTQYF	TRBJ2-3	TRBD2	TRBV24-1	.
TGCGCCAGCAGCTTTAGCGGGGGGCGCTACAATGAGCAGTTCTTC	CASSFSGGRYNEQFF	TRBJ2-1	TRBD2	TRBV5-1	.
TGCGCCAGCAGCTCTGGATATACTAGCGGGAGCTCCTACAATGAGCAGTTCTTC	CASSSGYTSGSSYNEQFF	TRBJ2-1	TRBD2	TRBV5-1	.
TGTGCCAGCAGCTTACTCTCGGGGGGGTGGCTCTATGGCTACACCTTC	CASSLLSGGWLYGYTF	TRBJ1-2	.	TRBV11-2	.
TGCGCCAGCAGCCCGTCGGGAGCCTTCACCCTCCACTTT	CASSPSGAFTLHF	TRBJ1-6	.	TRBV5-1	.
TGTGCCAGCAGCGACCCTAGCGGGAGTGCAGATACGCAGTATTTT	CASSDPSGSADTQYF	TRBJ2-3	TRBD2	TRBV5-4	.
TGTGCCAGCTACAACCGCTATGGCTACACCTTC	CASYNRYGYTF	TRBJ1-2	.	TRBV6-5	.
TGCGCCAGCAGTCAATTTCGACAGGGTACCTGTCTGAATCAGCCCCAGCATTTT	CASSQFRQGTCLNQPQHF	TRBJ1-5	TRBD1	TRBV23-1	few
TGTGCCAGCAGCGTGTTGAGGGAAAGGGTCGGGGAGCTGTTTTTT	CASSVLRERVGELFF	TRBJ2-2	.	TRBV9	once
TGTGCCAGTAGTATACAGGTCAATCAGCCCCAGCATTTT	CASSIQVNQPQHF	TRBJ1-5	.	TRBV19	.
TGCGCCAGCAGTGGAGGGTACAATGAGCAGTTCTTC	CASSGGYNEQFF	TRBJ2-1	.	TRBV10-1	.